This TCR beta chain was captured by sequencing in a study of patients and donors after allogeneic stem cell transplantation (dated by TCRdb to 2020 to 2021). This clonotype showed up just a few times. No cognate antigen has been identified for it. Per-base quality was not reported, and no clone a single base away is much larger than it. Deletion took 3 bases off V and 2 bases off J, with a span of 8 bases between the germline ends. The CDR3 covers 13 residues, taking in both the cysteine and the phenylalanine. The DNA shown is the 39-base CDR3, in frame from base 1. Library creation used RT-PCR. These reads were obtained on a NextSeq 550. TCRdb reworked the public reads: Q25 trimming with fastp, MiXCR clone assembly, productive beta chains retained. Each CDR3 protein gets just one entry, which takes the most common genes and DNA from the rows behind it. This sample gives more than 150,000 distinct CDR3 sequences in total; nearly 25% of them show up just once. The biggest ten clones account for roughly 27% of the sample.

The sample taken for sequencing was blood, either unsorted or a sorted T cell fraction (not recorded which). The rearranged segments are TRBV12-3 or TRBV12-4 and TRBJ2-7; the D gene is unclear. This TCR came from a human donor who was either an allogeneic HSCT recipient or a stem cell or donor lymphocyte infusion donor (not recorded which). It is not recorded whose cells these are; they may come from a transplant donor. The base sequence is TGTGCCAGCAGTTTTCGGGCCCCCTACGAGCAGTACTTC. It specifies CASSFRAPYEQYF.